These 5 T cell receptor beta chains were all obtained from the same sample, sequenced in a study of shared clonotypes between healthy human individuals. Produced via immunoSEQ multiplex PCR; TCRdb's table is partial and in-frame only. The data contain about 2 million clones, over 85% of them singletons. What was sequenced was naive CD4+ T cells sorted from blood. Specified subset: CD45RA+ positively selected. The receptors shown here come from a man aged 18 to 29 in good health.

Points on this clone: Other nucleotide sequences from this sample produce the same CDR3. CDR3 region: CASSLAAGANVLTF. The CDR3 DNA reads as TGTGCCAGCAGCTTAGCGGCTGGGGCCAACGTCCTGACTTTC. This sequence joins TRBV28 and TRBJ2-6; D possibly corresponds to TRBD2 (6 bases). Trimming left V 6 bases short and J 2 bases short, with 8 bases between. In germline, CDR1 is MDHEN, CDR2 SYDVKM. This CDR3 has 14 amino acids.

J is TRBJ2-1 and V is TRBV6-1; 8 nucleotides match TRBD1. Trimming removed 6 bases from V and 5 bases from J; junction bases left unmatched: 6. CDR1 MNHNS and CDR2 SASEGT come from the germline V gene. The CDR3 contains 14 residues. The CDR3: CASRSGGFDNEQFF. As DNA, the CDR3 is TGTGCCAGCAGGTCAGGGGGCTTCGACAATGAGCAGTTCTTC.

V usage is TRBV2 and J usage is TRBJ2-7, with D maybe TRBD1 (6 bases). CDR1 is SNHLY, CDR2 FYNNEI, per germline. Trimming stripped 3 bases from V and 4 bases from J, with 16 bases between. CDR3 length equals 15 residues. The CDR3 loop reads CASSDGLQGGYEQYF. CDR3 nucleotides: TGTGCCAGCAGTGATGGTTTACAGGGTGGTTACGAGCAGTACTTC. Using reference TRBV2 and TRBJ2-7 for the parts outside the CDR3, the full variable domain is EPEVTQTPSHQVTQMGQEVILRCVPISNHLYFYWYRQILGQKVEFLVSFYNNEISEKSEIFDDQFSVERPDGSNFTLKIRSTKLEDSAMYFCASSDGLQGGYEQYFGPGTRLTVT.

CDR3: CASSPITSGVSTDTQYF. The CDR3 nucleotides read TGTGCCAGCAGTCCGATCACTAGCGGGGTTAGCACAGATACGCAGTATTTT. V usage is TRBV28 and J usage is TRBJ2-3; 10 nucleotides align to TRBD2. The CDR3 spans 17 residues. Unmatched junction bases numbered 8, after V lost 5 bases and J lost 0 bases. Germline assignment: CDR1 MDHEN and CDR2 SYDVKM.

The CDR3 nucleotides read TGCGCCAGCAGCCAAGTTGTTAACCAAGAGACCCAGTACTTC. As protein: CASSQVVNQETQYF. V and J are TRBV4-1 and TRBJ2-5; D is ambiguous. The CDR3 totals 14 residues. Trimming took off 1 base at V and 0 bases at J, with 6 bases between the two ends. CDR1 is MGHRA, CDR2 YSYEKL, per germline.